This entry is about one T cell receptor beta chain. Antigen: not known. Amplification used primers for 54 TRBV and 13 TRBJ segments. TCRdb keeps only in-frame clones here, not all; method: immunoSEQ multiplex PCR. The sample has approximately 89,000 clones, approximately 89% seen once; the top ten hold roughly 1.6%. With V trimmed by 4 bases and J by 4 bases, 3 bases remained unmatched. This CDR3 comprises 13 residues. Germline CDR1 is SGHKS and CDR2 is YYEKEE (reference sequence). The data were taken from a study of T cell repertoires and HLA-DP antigens. For the study at large: Transduced HeLa cells presented HLA-DP to CD4+ T cells. Points from the study as a whole: Responder cells were total CD4+ cells with a HeLa antigen-presenting system.

The TCR was taken from a man aged 45-60 years in good health and CMV-seronegative. Source material: CD4+ T cells from PBMCs. The chain combines TRBV5-5 with TRBJ1-2, with 8 bases lining up with TRBD1. This chain's CDR3 is CASSGDRGYGYTF. In DNA form, the CDR3 reads TGTGCCAGCAGCGGCGACAGGGGCTATGGCTACACCTTC.